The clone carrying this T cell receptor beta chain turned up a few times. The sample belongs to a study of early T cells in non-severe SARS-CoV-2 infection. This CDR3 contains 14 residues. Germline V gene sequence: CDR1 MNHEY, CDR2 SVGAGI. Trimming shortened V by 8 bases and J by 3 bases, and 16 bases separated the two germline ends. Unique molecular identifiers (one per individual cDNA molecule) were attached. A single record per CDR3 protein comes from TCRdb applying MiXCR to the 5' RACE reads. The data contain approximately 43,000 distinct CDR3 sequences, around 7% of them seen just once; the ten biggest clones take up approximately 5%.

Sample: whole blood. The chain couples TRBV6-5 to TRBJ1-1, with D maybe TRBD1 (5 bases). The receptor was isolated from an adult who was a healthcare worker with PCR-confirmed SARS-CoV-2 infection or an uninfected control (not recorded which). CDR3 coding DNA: TGTGCCAGCGGATCGCGGGGGAAGGACACTGAAGCTTTCTTT. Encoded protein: CASGSRGKDTEAFF.